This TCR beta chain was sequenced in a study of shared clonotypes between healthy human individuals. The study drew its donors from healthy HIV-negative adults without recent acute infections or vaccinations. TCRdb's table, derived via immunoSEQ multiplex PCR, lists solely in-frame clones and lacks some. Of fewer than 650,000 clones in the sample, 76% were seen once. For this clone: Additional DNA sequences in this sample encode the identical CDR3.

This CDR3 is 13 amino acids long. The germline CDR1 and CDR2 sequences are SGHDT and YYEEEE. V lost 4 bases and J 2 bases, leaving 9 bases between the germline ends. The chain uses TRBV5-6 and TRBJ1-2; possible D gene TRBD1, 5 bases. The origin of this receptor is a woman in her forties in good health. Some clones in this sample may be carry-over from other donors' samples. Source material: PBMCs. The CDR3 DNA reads TGTGCCAGCAGCAGGGGACTCAACTATGGCTACACCTTC. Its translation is CASSRGLNYGYTF. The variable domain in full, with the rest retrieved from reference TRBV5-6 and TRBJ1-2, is DAGVTQSPTHLIKTRGQQVTLRCSPKSGHDTVSWYQQALGQGPQFIFQYYEEEERQRGNFPDRFSGHQFPNYSSELNVNALLLGDSALYLCASSRGLNYGYTFGSGTRLTVV.